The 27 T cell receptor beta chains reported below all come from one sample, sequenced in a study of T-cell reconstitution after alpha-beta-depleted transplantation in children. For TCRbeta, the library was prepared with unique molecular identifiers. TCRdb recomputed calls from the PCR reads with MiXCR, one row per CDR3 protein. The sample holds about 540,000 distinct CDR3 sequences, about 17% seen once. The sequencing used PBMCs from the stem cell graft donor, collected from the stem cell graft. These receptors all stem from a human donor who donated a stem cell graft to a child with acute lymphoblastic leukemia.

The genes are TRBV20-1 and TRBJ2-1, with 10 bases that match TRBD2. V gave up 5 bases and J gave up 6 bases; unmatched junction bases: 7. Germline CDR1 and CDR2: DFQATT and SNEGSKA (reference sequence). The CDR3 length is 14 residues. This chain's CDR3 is CSAAPAGGPNEQFF. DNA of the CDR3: TGCAGTGCTGCCCCAGCGGGAGGGCCCAATGAGCAGTTCTTC.

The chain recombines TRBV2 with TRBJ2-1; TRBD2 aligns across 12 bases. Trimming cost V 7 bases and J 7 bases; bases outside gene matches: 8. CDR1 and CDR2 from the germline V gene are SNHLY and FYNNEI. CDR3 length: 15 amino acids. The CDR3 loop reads CASTRLAGVVNEQFF. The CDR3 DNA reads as TGTGCCAGCACACGACTAGCGGGAGTGGTGAATGAGCAGTTCTTC.

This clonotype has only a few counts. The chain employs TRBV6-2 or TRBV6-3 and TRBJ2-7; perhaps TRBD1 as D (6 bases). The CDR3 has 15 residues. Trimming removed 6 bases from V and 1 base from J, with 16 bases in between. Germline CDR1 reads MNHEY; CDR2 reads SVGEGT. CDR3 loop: CASSFEGDTSYEQYF. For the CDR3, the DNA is TGTGCCAGCAGCTTCGAGGGGGATACATCCTACGAGCAGTACTTC.

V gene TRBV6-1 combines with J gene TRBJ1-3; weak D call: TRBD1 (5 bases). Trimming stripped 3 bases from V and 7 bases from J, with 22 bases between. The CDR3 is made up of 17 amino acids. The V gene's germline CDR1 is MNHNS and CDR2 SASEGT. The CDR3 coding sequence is TGTGCCAGCAGTGATTTCCCCCACCGGGACTCGGGGAACACCATATATTTT. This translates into CASSDFPHRDSGNTIYF.

CDR3 nucleotides: TGCAGTGCTTGGACTAGCGGGGGGTCCTACGAGCAGTACTTC. Its translation is CSAWTSGGSYEQYF. The chain couples TRBV20-1 to TRBJ2-7, with 14 nucleotides matching TRBD2. V lost 5 bases, J lost 1 base, and 1 base stayed unmatched. Per the germline V gene, CDR1 is DFQATT and CDR2 is SNEGSKA (reference sequence). CDR3 length equals 14 residues.

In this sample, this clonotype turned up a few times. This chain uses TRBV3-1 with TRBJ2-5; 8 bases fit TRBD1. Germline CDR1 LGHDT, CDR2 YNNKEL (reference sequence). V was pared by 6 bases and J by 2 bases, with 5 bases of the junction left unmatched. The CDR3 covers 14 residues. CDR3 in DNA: TGTGCCAGCAGTTGGACAGGGTATCAAGAGACCCAGTACTTC. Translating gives CASSWTGYQETQYF.

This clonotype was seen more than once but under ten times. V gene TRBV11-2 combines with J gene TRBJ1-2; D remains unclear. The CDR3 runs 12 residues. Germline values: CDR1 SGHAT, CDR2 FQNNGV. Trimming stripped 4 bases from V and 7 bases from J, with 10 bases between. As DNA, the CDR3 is TGTGCCAGCAGCTCGTATAGAGGTGGCTACACCTTC. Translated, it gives CASSSYRGGYTF.

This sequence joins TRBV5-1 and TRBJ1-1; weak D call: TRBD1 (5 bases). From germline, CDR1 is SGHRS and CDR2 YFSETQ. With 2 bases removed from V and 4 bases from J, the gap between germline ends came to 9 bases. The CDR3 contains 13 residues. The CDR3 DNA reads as TGCGCCAGCAGCTTCTATGGGGGCACTGAAGCTTTCTTT. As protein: CASSFYGGTEAFF. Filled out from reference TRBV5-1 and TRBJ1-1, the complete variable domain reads KAGVTQTPRYLIKTRGQQVTLSCSPISGHRSVSWYQQTPGQGLQFLFEYFSETQRNKGNFPGRFSGRQFSNSRSEMNVSTLELGDSALYLCASSFYGGTEAFFGQGTRLTVV.

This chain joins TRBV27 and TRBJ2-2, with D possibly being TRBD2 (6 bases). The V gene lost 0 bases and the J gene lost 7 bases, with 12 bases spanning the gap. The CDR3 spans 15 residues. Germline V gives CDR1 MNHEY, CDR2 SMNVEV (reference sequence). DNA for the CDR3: TGTGCCAGCAGTTTATCTGGGGGGAGTGGCGGGGAGCTGTTTTTT. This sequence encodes CASSLSGGSGGELFF.

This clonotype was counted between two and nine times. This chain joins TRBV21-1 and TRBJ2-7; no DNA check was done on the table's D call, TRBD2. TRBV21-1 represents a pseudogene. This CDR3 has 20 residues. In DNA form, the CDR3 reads TGTGCCAGCAGCAAATTCCCGGGTTCCTTGACTAGCGGGAATGGGTACGAGCAGTACTTC. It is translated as CASSKFPGSLTSGNGYEQYF.

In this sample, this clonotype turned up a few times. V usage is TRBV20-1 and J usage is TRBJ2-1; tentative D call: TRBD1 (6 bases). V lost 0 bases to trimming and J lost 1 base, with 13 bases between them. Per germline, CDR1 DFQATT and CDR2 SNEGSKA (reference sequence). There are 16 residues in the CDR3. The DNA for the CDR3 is TGCAGTGCTAGAGATCGAACAGGGCGGTCCTACAATGAGCAGTTCTTC. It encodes CSARDRTGRSYNEQFF.

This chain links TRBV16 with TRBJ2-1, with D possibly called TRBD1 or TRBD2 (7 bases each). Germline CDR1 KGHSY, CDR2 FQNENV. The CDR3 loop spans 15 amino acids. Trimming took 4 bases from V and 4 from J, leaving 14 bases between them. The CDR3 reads CASSLDREGYNEQFF. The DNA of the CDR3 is TGTGCCAGCAGCCTTGACAGGGAGGGTTACAATGAGCAGTTCTTC.

The DNA for the CDR3 is TGTGCCTGGACCGGGACAGGGTACACAGATACGCAGTATTTT. Its translation: CAWTGTGYTDTQYF. J is TRBJ2-3 and V is TRBV30; 9 bases agree with TRBD1. The CDR3 totals 14 residues. V was pared by 4 bases and J by 2 bases, with 4 bases of the junction left unmatched. Germline V lookup: CDR1 GTSNPN, CDR2 SVGIG (reference sequence). Filled out from reference TRBV30 and TRBJ2-3, the complete variable domain reads SQTIHQWPATLVQPVGSPLSLECTVEGTSNPNLYWYRQAAGRGLQLLFYSVGIGQISSEVPQNLSASRPQDRQFILSSKKLLLSDSGFYLCAWTGTGYTDTQYFGPGTRLTVL.

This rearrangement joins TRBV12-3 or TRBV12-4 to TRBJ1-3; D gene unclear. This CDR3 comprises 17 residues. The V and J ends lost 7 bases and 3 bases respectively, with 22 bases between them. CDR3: CASILSIGGLGGNTIYF. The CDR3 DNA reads TGTGCCAGCATCCTAAGCATCGGAGGGTTGGGTGGAAACACCATATATTTT.

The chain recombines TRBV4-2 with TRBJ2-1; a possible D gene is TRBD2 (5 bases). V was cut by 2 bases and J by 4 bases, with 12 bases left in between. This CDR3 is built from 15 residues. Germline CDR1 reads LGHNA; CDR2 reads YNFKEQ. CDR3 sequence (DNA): TGTGCCAGCAGCCAAAGGAGCGGAGATTACAATGAGCAGTTCTTC. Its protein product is CASSQRSGDYNEQFF.

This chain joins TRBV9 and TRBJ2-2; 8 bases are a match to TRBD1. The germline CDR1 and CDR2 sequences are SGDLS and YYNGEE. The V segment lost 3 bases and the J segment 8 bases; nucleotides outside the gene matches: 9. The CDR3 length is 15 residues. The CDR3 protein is CASSGTPDRAGELFF. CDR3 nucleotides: TGTGCCAGCAGCGGTACACCGGACAGGGCGGGGGAGCTGTTTTTT.

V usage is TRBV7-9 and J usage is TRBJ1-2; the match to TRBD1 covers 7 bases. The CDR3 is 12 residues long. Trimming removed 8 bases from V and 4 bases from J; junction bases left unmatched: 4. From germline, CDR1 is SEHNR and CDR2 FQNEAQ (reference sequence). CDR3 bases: TGTGCCAGCGGGACAGAGAGCTATGGCTACACCTTC. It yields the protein CASGTESYGYTF.

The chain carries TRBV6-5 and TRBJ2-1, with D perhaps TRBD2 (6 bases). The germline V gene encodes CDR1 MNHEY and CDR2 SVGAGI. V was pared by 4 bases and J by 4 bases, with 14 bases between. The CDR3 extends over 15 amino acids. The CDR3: CASSWGSGVYNEQFF. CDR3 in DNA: TGTGCCAGCAGTTGGGGGTCGGGAGTATACAATGAGCAGTTCTTC.

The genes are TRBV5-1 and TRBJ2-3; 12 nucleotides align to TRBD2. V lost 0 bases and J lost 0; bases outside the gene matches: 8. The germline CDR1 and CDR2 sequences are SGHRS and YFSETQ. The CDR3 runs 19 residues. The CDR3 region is CASSLASLAGGLSTDTQYF. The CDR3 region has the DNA TGCGCCAGCAGCTTGGCCTCACTAGCGGGAGGACTTAGCACAGATACGCAGTATTTT.

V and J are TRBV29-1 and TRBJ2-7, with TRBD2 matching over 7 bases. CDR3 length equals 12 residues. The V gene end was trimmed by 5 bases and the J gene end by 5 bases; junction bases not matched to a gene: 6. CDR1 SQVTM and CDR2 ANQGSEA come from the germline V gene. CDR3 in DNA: TGCAGCGTTCGGAGGGAGGGCGACGAGCAGTACTTC. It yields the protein CSVRREGDEQYF.

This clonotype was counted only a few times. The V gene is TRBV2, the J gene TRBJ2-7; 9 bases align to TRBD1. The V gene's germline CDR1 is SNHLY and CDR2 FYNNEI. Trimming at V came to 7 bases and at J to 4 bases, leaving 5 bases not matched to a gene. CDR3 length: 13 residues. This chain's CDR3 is CASIRDRAYEQYF. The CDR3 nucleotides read TGTGCCAGCATTAGGGACAGGGCGTACGAGCAGTACTTC. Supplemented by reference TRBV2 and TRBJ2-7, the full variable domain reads EPEVTQTPSHQVTQMGQEVILRCVPISNHLYFYWYRQILGQKVEFLVSFYNNEISEKSEIFDDQFSVERPDGSNFTLKIRSTKLEDSAMYFCASIRDRAYEQYFGPGTRLTVT.

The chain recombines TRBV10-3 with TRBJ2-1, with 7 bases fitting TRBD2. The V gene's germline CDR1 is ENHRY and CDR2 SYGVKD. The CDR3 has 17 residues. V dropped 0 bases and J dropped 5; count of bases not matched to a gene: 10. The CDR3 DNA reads TGTGCCATCAGTGAGTCAACGCGGGAGATACAGGACAATGAGCAGTTCTTC. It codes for CAISESTREIQDNEQFF.

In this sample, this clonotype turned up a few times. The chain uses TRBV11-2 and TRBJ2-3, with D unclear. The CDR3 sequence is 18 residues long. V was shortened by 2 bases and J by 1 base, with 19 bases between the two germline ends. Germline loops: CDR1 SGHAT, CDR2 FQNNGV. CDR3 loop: CASSLFWPDWRRTDTQYF. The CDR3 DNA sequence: TGTGCCAGCAGCTTATTCTGGCCTGACTGGCGCCGCACAGATACGCAGTATTTT.

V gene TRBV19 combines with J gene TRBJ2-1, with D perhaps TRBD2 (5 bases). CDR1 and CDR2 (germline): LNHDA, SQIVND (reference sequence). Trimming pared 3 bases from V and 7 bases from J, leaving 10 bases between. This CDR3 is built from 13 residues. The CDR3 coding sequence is TGTGCCAGTAGTATGAGAGGGCTAAATGAGCAGTTCTTC. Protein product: CASSMRGLNEQFF.

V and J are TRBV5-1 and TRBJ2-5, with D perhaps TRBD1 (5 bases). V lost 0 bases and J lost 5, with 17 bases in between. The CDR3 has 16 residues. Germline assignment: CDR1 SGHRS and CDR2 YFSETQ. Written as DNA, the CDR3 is TGCGCCAGCAGCTTGGGCGCCTCAGGGCCCATGGAGACCCAGTACTTC. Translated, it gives CASSLGASGPMETQYF.

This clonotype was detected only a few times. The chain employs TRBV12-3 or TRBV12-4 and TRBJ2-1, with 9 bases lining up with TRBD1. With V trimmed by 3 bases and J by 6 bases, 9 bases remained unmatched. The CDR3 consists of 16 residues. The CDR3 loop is CASSLSRGTGTNEQFF. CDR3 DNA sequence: TGTGCCAGCAGTTTGTCGCGAGGGACAGGGACCAATGAGCAGTTCTTC.

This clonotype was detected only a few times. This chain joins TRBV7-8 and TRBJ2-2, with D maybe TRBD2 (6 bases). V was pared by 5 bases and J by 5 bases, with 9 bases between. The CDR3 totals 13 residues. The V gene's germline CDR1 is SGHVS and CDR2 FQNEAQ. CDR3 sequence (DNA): TGTGCCAGCAGCCACGGGGGTACCGGGGAGCTGTTTTTT. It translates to CASSHGGTGELFF.